The 21 T cell receptor beta chains reported below all come from one sample, sequenced in a study of blood T cell repertoires in COVID-19. Some clones are missing from TCRdb's copy, which holds only in-frame ones; the method was immunoSEQ multiplex PCR. Among approximately 330,000 clones listed, around nine tenths were seen once. Sequenced: peripheral blood. All receptors derive from a woman in her forties or fifties with active or convalescent COVID-19.

CDR3 loop: CASSPTTSGGRSEQFF. In DNA form, the CDR3 reads TGTGCCAGCTCACCGACGACTAGCGGGGGGCGGTCTGAGCAGTTCTTC. This chain uses TRBV18 with TRBJ2-1; 13 nucleotides line up with TRBD2. The CDR3 has 16 amino acids. CDR1 and CDR2 from the germline V gene are KGHSH and LQKENI. The V and J ends lost 3 bases and 9 bases, in that order; junction bases with no gene match: 8.

This chain links TRBV6-4 with TRBJ2-3; 9 bases map to TRBD1. V dropped 2 bases and J dropped 4; count of bases not matched to a gene: 7. Germline V gene sequence: CDR1 MRHNA, CDR2 SNTAGT. This CDR3 comprises 16 residues. The CDR3 reads CASSDRGTGYPDTQYF. The CDR3 nucleotides read TGTGCCAGCAGTGACCGCGGGACAGGGTATCCAGATACGCAGTATTTT.

The rearrangement links TRBV2 to TRBJ2-7, with D perhaps TRBD2 (6 bases). In germline, CDR1 is SNHLY, CDR2 FYNNEI. This CDR3 has 14 amino acids. The germline V and J ends were trimmed by 1 base and 5 bases, with 12 bases remaining between them. The CDR3: CASSEVGTEDEQYF. The CDR3 DNA reads as TGTGCCAGCAGTGAAGTGGGGACTGAGGACGAGCAGTACTTC.

This clone was counted a few times. This chain links TRBV15 with TRBJ2-7; 8 bases are shared with TRBD2. This CDR3 contains 16 residues. Germline assignment: CDR1 LNHNV and CDR2 YYDKDF (reference sequence). Trimming removed 3 bases from V and 4 bases from J; junction bases left unmatched: 11. The CDR3 DNA follows: TGTGCCACCAGCAGGAGTAGCGGGGAATTCTTTTACGAGCAGTACTTC. It encodes CATSRSSGEFFYEQYF. Variable domain in full (rest from reference TRBV15 and TRBJ2-7): DAMVIQNPRYQVTQFGKPVTLSCSQTLNHNVMYWYQQKSSQAPKLLFHYYDKDFNNEADTPDNFQSRRPNTSFCFLDIRSPGLGDTAMYLCATSRSSGEFFYEQYFGPGTRLTVT.

This chain joins TRBV28 and TRBJ2-7; 8 positions match TRBD2. This CDR3 region has 16 residues. J lost 5 bases, V lost 7 bases, and 16 bases had no gene match. Germline values: CDR1 MDHEN, CDR2 SYDVKM. This CDR3 reads CASTVTGTRVIHEQYF. CDR3 nucleotides: TGTGCCAGCACAGTTACCGGGACTAGGGTAATCCACGAGCAGTACTTC.

The V call is TRBV7-2, the J call TRBJ1-6; tentative D call: TRBD1 (5 bases). The V end lost 4 bases, the J end lost 13 bases, and 26 bases lay between the germline ends. The CDR3 contains 17 residues. Germline-derived CDR1 and CDR2 are SGHTA and FQGNSA. The DNA for the CDR3 is TGTGCCAGCAGCTCGCCCGGGAGGGGCCGCACGGAACGGCCCCTCCACTTT. This gives the protein CASSSPGRGRTERPLHF.

The chain carries TRBV11-2 and TRBJ1-5, with D uncertain. The CDR3 is made up of 15 amino acids. V was trimmed by 0 bases and J by 4 bases, leaving 10 bases between them. Per the germline V gene, CDR1 is SGHAT and CDR2 is FQNNGV. In DNA, the CDR3 is TGTGCCAGCAGCTTAGACGGGCGGGGAAATCAGCCCCAGCATTTT. It is translated as CASSLDGRGNQPQHF.

The chain couples TRBV27 to TRBJ1-6; the match to TRBD1 covers 8 bases. Germline lookup yields CDR1 MNHEY and CDR2 SMNVEV (reference sequence). There are 17 residues in the CDR3. J was trimmed by 6 bases and V by 4 bases; bases with no gene match: 11. DNA of the CDR3: TGTGCCAGCAGTTCCTCAGCCCTCGACAGGGGTAATTCACCCCTCCACTTT. Encoded protein: CASSSSALDRGNSPLHF.

J is TRBJ1-1 and V is TRBV20-1; unclear D gene. The germline V gene encodes CDR1 DFQATT and CDR2 SNEGSKA (reference sequence). Trimming left V 6 bases short and J 12 bases short, with 17 bases between. The CDR3 runs 11 residues. The CDR3: CSAVHQVNTFF. The CDR3 DNA reads TGCAGTGCCGTTCATCAGGTTAATACTTTCTTT.

A few counts support this clone. The genes are TRBV28 and TRBJ1-5; D perhaps matches TRBD1 (5 bases). Trimming pared 3 bases from V and 4 bases from J, leaving 7 bases between. CDR3 length: 13 residues. The germline V gene encodes CDR1 MDHEN and CDR2 SYDVKM. CDR3 amino acids: CASSLPGNQPQHF. The CDR3 DNA is TGTGCCAGCAGTTTGCCAGGGAATCAGCCCCAGCATTTT.

The chain uses TRBV28 and TRBJ1-3; 7 bases are a match to TRBD1. The CDR3 contains 15 residues. With V trimmed by 3 bases and J by 2 bases, 4 bases remained unmatched. Germline V gene sequence: CDR1 MDHEN, CDR2 SYDVKM. Here the CDR3 reads CASSLPTGPGNTIYF. DNA for the CDR3: TGTGCCAGCAGTTTGCCGACAGGGCCTGGAAACACCATATATTTT.

The V and J genes are TRBV6-1 and TRBJ2-2, with 14 bases aligning to TRBD2. In germline, CDR1 is MNHNS, CDR2 SASEGT. The CDR3 is made up of 18 amino acids. V dropped 3 bases and J dropped 0; count of bases not matched to a gene: 3. CDR3 sequence: CASSDRLAGGTNTGELFF. The CDR3 region has the DNA TGTGCCAGCAGTGATCGACTAGCGGGAGGGACGAACACCGGGGAGCTGTTTTTT.

This clone is a singleton in its sample. DNA of the CDR3: TGTGCCAGCAGCTTACGAAGGGGCGGGAAGAACACTGAAGCTTTCTTT. It translates to CASSLRRGGKNTEAFF. V usage is TRBV7-2 and J usage is TRBJ1-1; the D gene is possibly TRBD1 (5 bases). The germline V gene has CDR1 SGHTA and CDR2 FQGNSA. Trimming left V 2 bases short and J 1 base short, with 14 bases between. This CDR3 region has 16 residues.

This chain connects TRBV6-5 to TRBJ1-1; D call uncertain. CDR3 length: 13 residues. Germline V gives CDR1 MNHEY, CDR2 SVGAGI. The ends were cut back, 3 bases at V and 6 bases at J, with 11 bases in the middle. This CDR3 is CASSYGGPPEAFF. CDR3 DNA sequence: TGTGCCAGCAGTTATGGAGGACCCCCTGAAGCTTTCTTT.

The chain recombines TRBV28 with TRBJ1-5; D might be TRBD1 (5 bases). V shed 6 bases and J shed 8 bases, with 14 bases lying between them. CDR1 and CDR2 (germline): MDHEN, SYDVKM. The CDR3 has 13 amino acids. CDR3 protein: CASSPDRLEPQHF. Here the CDR3 DNA reads TGTGCCAGCAGCCCAGACAGACTCGAGCCCCAGCATTTT.

The chain uses TRBV27 and TRBJ1-4, with TRBD1 identical over 7 bases. The V and J ends lost 4 bases and 10 bases, in that order; junction bases with no gene match: 12. Germline assignment: CDR1 MNHEY and CDR2 SMNVEV (reference sequence). This CDR3 spans 15 amino acids. The CDR3 sequence is CASSSLRDSISKLFF. CDR3 coding DNA: TGTGCCAGCAGTTCGTTACGGGACAGCATCTCAAAACTGTTTTTT.

The gene calls are TRBV30 and TRBJ1-2, with D uncertain. The CDR3 contains 17 residues. The V and J ends lost 1 base and 0 bases respectively, with 18 bases between them. The germline gives CDR1 GTSNPN, CDR2 SVGIG (reference sequence). The CDR3 bases are TGTGCCTGGAGTGATGTTGAGGCGCCTCCAGCTAACTATGGCTACACCTTC. Its protein is CAWSDVEAPPANYGYTF.

V is TRBV6-5 and J is TRBJ1-2; D is uncertain. CDR3 length: 13 residues. Between the trimmed V and J ends, which lost 11 bases and 0 bases, there was a span of 13 bases. Looked up from germline, CDR1 is MNHEY and CDR2 is SVGAGI. This chain's CDR3 is CASRRSTNYGYTF. The CDR3, as DNA: TGTGCCTCACGGAGGTCAACTAACTATGGCTACACCTTC.

The chain joins TRBV7-8 to TRBJ2-5; 10 bases agree with TRBD2. J gave up 5 bases and V 5 bases, and 5 bases lay outside the gene matches. In germline, CDR1 is SGHVS, CDR2 FQNEAQ. CDR3 length equals 14 residues. Written as DNA, the CDR3 is TGTGCCAGCAGCACTCTAGCGGGAGTTGAGACCCAGTACTTC. Translating it yields CASSTLAGVETQYF.

The chain links TRBV29-1 to TRBJ2-1, with D maybe TRBD2 (5 bases). Per germline, CDR1 SQVTM and CDR2 ANQGSEA. The CDR3 loop spans 12 amino acids. Trimming removed 2 bases from V and 4 bases from J, with 6 bases in between. CDR3 in amino acids: CSVETSYNEQFF. The CDR3 DNA reads as TGCAGCGTTGAAACTAGTTACAATGAGCAGTTCTTC.

The chain carries TRBV30 and TRBJ1-2, with 7 bases that match TRBD1. With 5 bases clipped from V and 6 bases from J, the junction kept 6 bases outside the gene matches. Germline loops: CDR1 GTSNPN, CDR2 SVGIG (reference sequence). The CDR3 length is 12 residues. For the CDR3, the DNA is TGTGCCTGGTCCGGGACAGTGAATGGCTACACCTTC. It is translated as CAWSGTVNGYTF.